This TCR beta chain was found in a study of Graves' ophthalmopathy and Graves' hyperthyroidism. Study-wide background: Blood was drawn at initial diagnosis, before any treatment.

There are a few counts of this clonotype. Transcripts of RNA were the source for amplifying TCR beta CDR3 regions. An opening RT-PCR round employed HTBI primers and preceded a second-round multiplex PCR. TCRdb passed the multiplex PCR reads through MiXCR, listing each CDR3 protein once. Of more than 550,000 distinct CDR3 sequences in the sample, over 40% are singletons; the top ten hold over 2.5%. Researchers turned away patients with other autoimmune diseases, uncontrolled infections, pregnancy or lactation. Orbital computed tomography, together with clinical symptoms, serum thyroxine, TRAb and thyroid ultrasound, was used for diagnosis. Between the trimmed V and J ends, which lost 7 bases and 5 bases, there was a span of 20 bases. CDR1 and CDR2 from the germline V gene are LNHDA and SQIVND (reference sequence). This CDR3 spans 15 amino acids.

The receptor was derived from an adult man with Graves' ophthalmopathy. Sequencing was carried out using peripheral blood. The V gene is TRBV19, the J gene TRBJ2-5; maybe TRBD1 (6 bases). The DNA for the CDR3 is TGTGCCAGTATCCCACGAGGGGGTTCGGAGGAGACCCAGTACTTC. Protein sequence: CASIPRGGSEETQYF.